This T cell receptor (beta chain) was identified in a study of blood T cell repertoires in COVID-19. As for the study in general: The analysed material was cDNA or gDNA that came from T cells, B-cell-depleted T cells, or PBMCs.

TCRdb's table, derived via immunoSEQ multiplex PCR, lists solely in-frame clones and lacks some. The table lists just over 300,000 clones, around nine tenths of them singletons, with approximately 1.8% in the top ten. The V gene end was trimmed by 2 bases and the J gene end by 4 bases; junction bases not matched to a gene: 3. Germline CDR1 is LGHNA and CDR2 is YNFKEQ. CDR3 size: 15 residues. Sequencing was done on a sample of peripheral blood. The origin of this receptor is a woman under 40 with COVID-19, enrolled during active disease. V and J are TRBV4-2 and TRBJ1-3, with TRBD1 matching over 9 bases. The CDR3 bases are TGTGCCAGCAGCCAATACAGGGGGCTCGGAAACACCATATATTTT. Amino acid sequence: CASSQYRGLGNTIYF.